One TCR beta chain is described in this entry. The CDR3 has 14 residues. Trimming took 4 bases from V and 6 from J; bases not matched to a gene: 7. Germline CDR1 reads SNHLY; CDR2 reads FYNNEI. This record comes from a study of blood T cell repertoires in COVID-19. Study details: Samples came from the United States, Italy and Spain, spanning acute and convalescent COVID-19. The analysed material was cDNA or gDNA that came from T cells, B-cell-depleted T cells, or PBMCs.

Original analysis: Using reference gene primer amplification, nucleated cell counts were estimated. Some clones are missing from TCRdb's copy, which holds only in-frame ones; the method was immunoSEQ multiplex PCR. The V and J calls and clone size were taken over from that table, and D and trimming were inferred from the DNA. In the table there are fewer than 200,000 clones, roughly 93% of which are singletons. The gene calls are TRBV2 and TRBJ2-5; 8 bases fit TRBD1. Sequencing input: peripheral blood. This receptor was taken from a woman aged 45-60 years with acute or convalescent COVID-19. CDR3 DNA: TGTGCCAGCAGTGGGGCGACAGGGGTTAAGACCCAGTACTTC. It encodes CASSGATGVKTQYF.